What follows are 14 T cell receptor beta chains derived from one specimen sequenced in a study of T cell repertoires and HLA-DP antigens. The repertoire was sequenced with immunoSEQ multiplex PCR; TCRdb's copy has only in-frame clones and lacks some. The sample comprises fewer than 75,000 clones, about 82% of which are singletons, and roughly 1.5% rests with the top ten. Which antigens these TCRs recognize remains unknown. Sequences were obtained from CD4+ T cells from PBMCs. The receptor source for this set is a man aged 60 to 69 in good health and CMV-seronegative.

This chain links TRBV5-1 with TRBJ1-6; D uncertain. Germline V gene sequence: CDR1 SGHRS, CDR2 YFSETQ. The CDR3 extends over 13 amino acids. The V gene lost 2 bases and the J gene lost 9 bases, with 9 bases spanning the gap. The CDR3: CASSFGESSPLHF. DNA of the CDR3: TGCGCCAGCAGCTTTGGGGAAAGTTCACCCCTCCACTTT.

This sequence joins TRBV7-3 and TRBJ2-5; 14 bases agree with TRBD2. CDR3 length equals 16 residues. Germline V gene lookup returns CDR1 SGHTA and CDR2 FQGTGA. J lost 3 bases, V lost 5 bases, and 5 bases had no gene match. The CDR3 protein is CASSTPGLAGEETQYF. DNA for the CDR3: TGTGCCAGCAGCACCCCGGGACTAGCGGGAGAAGAGACCCAGTACTTC.

The V gene is TRBV7-2, the J gene TRBJ2-2, with D hard to call. Between the trimmed V and J ends, which lost 1 base and 6 bases, there was a span of 9 bases. The CDR3 is 14 amino acids. The V gene's germline CDR1 is SGHTA and CDR2 FQGNSA. The CDR3 loop reads CASSLGGSSGELFF. The DNA of the CDR3 is TGTGCCAGCAGCTTAGGGGGTAGCTCCGGGGAGCTGTTTTTT.

The chain uses TRBV14 and TRBJ1-4; TRBD1 is a possible D gene (5 bases). Looked up from germline, CDR1 is SGHDN and CDR2 is FVKESK. There are 13 residues in the CDR3. Trimming cost V 6 bases and J 10 bases, with 15 bases left between them. The CDR3 loop reads CASSRQPVGKLFF. The DNA of the CDR3 is TGTGCCAGCAGTCGACAGCCAGTTGGAAAACTGTTTTTT.

The CDR3 DNA is TGTGCCAGCTCTTCGTCGGGGGGGGGTCCCTCCTACGAGCAGTACTTC. Protein product: CASSSSGGGPSYEQYF. The genes are TRBV18 and TRBJ2-7, with 8 nucleotides matching TRBD2. Trimming cost V 6 bases and J 0 bases; bases outside gene matches: 10. The CDR3 consists of 16 residues. The germline CDR1 and CDR2 sequences are KGHSH and LQKENI. Variable domain in full (rest from reference TRBV18 and TRBJ2-7): NAGVMQNPRHLVRRRGQEARLRCSPMKGHSHVYWYRQLPEEGLKFMVYLQKENIIDESGMPKERFSAEFPKEGPSILRIQQVVRGDSAAYFCASSSSGGGPSYEQYFGPGTRLTVT.

The rearrangement links TRBV5-5 to TRBJ1-4, with TRBD1 identical over 9 bases. Germline trimming cut 4 bases from V and 7 bases from J; bases unmatched to any gene: 5. The CDR3 extends over 14 amino acids. Germline CDR1 and CDR2: SGHKS and YYEKEE (reference sequence). The CDR3 DNA reads as TGTGCCAGCAGCCCGGGACAGGGAAGTGAAAAACTGTTTTTT. The encoded protein is CASSPGQGSEKLFF. Drawing the rest from reference TRBV5-5 and TRBJ1-4, the complete variable domain is DAGVTQSPTHLIKTRGQQVTLRCSPISGHKSVSWYQQVLGQGPQFIFQYYEKEERGRGNFPDRFSARQFPNYSSELNVNALLLGDSALYLCASSPGQGSEKLFFGSGTQLSVL.

The chain links TRBV2 to TRBJ1-2; TRBD1 aligns across 8 bases. V was clipped by 7 bases and J by 1 base; unmatched bases: 5. CDR1 and CDR2 (germline): SNHLY, FYNNEI. The CDR3 covers 14 residues. In DNA form, the CDR3 reads TGTGCCAGCAATCAACAGGGGGGTAACTATGGCTACACCTTC. Translation: CASNQQGGNYGYTF.

The chain employs TRBV7-2 and TRBJ2-5; D is uncertain. CDR1 is SGHTA, CDR2 FQGNSA, per germline. Trimming removed 3 bases from V and 7 bases from J, with 15 bases in between. This CDR3 has 14 residues. The CDR3 DNA reads as TGTGCCAGCAGCTTTACCCCCCCTCCAGGGACCCAGTACTTC. This codes for CASSFTPPPGTQYF. The variable domain in full, with the rest retrieved from reference TRBV7-2 and TRBJ2-5, is GAGVSQSPSNKVTEKGKDVELRCDPISGHTALYWYRQSLGQGLEFLIYFQGNSAPDKSGLPSDRFSAERTGGSVSTLTIQRTQQEDSAVYLCASSFTPPPGTQYFGPGTRLLVL.

Only one count was recorded for this clone. V usage is TRBV5-6 and J usage is TRBJ2-7; no firm D call. CDR1 and CDR2 (germline): SGHDT, YYEEEE. The CDR3 totals 13 residues. Between the trimmed V and J ends, which lost 0 bases and 3 bases, there was a span of 7 bases. DNA for the CDR3: TGTGCCAGCAGCTTGGGGCGGCTCTACGAGCAGTACTTC. This codes for CASSLGRLYEQYF.

V gene TRBV2 combines with J gene TRBJ2-3; no reliable D call. The V end was cut by 2 bases, the J end by 3 bases, with 6 bases between. Germline lookup yields CDR1 SNHLY and CDR2 FYNNEI. The CDR3 extends over 13 amino acids. CDR3 amino acids: CASSEIGTDTQYF. CDR3 nucleotide sequence: TGTGCCAGCAGTGAAATTGGGACAGATACGCAGTATTTT.

This clone was seen only a few times. The chain couples TRBV12-5 to TRBJ2-7; no firm D call. This CDR3 is 13 amino acids long. Germline V gene data show CDR1 as LGHNT and CDR2 as FRNRAP. Trimming cost V 1 base and J 1 base, with 5 bases left between them. The CDR3 loop is CASGLGLSYEQYV. The CDR3 DNA reads as TGTGCTAGTGGTTTGGGTTTGTCCTACGAGCAGTACGTC.

The V and J genes are TRBV25-1 and TRBJ1-1; D uncertain. V was shortened by 6 bases and J by 2 bases, with 4 bases between the two germline ends. This CDR3 comprises 11 residues. Germline CDR1 and CDR2: MGHDK and SYGVNS. In nucleotides, the CDR3 is TGTGCCAGCAGCCGTAACACTGAAGCTTTCTTT. The encoded protein is CASSRNTEAFF.

This clone occurred a few times. This rearrangement joins TRBV19 to TRBJ1-5, with D hard to call. The CDR3 is 16 amino acids. Germline CDR1 reads LNHDA; CDR2 reads SQIVND (reference sequence). Trimming left V 5 bases short and J 6 bases short, with 20 bases between. CDR3 protein: CASSVPRWGGTQPQHF. CDR3 DNA sequence: TGTGCCAGTAGTGTCCCTCGGTGGGGAGGAACTCAGCCCCAGCATTTT.

The rearrangement joins TRBV13 to TRBJ1-2; tentatively, D is TRBD1 (5 bases). Germline CDR1 reads PRHDT; CDR2 reads FYEKMQ (reference sequence). V shed 3 bases and J shed 8 bases, with 19 bases lying between them. The CDR3 consists of 15 residues. The CDR3 DNA sequence: TGTGCCAGCAGCTTTTGGGGGTCACAGTCGGGCGGCTACACCTTC. Protein: CASSFWGSQSGGYTF.